This is a list of T cell receptor beta chains from one sample in a study of blood T cell repertoires in COVID-19. Sequencing was performed with immunoSEQ multiplex PCR; in TCRdb, only in-frame clones are kept and a portion is missing. The repertoire consists of some 260,000 clones, with 70% to 90% occurring once and the leading ten covering approximately 1.7%. Input material: PBMCs or T cells enriched from blood (not recorded which). The receptor source for this set is a man in his forties who had recovered from COVID-19. Both conserved end residues are part of each CDR3. Size values are once, few and many counts, or a class for expanded clones, and some rows have none.

TRBV19,TRBJ2-7,few,CASSKPGYEQYF
TRBV19,TRBJ1-5,few,CASMGGGAVGQPQHF
TRBV27,TRBJ2-5,.,CASSLLAGGTETQYF
TRBV7-9,TRBJ1-2,.,CASSSPRSYGYTF
TRBV9,TRBJ2-7,.,CASSPGAGNSYEQYF
TRBV28,TRBJ1-1,.,CAVIGAVQRDPNTEAFF
TRBV6-5,TRBJ2-1,.,CASRETGDNEQFF
TRBV11-3,TRBJ2-1,.,CASSYSIRDEQFF
TRBV5-8,TRBJ1-2,.,CASSLVGQFYGYTF
TRBV19,TRBJ1-4,.,CASSTLEKLFF
TRBV30,TRBJ2-1,.,CAWSVGDRDNEQFF
TRBV6-5,TRBJ2-7,.,CASRTAAGGAEQYF
TRBV3-1/TRBV3-2,TRBJ2-5,.,CASSRDYQETQYF
TRBV5-1,TRBJ1-4,.,CASSPGQGLRNEKLFF
TRBV15,TRBJ1-6,.,CATSRMRQGGNSPLHF
TRBV5-6,TRBJ1-2,once,CASSGGARYTF
TRBV19,TRBJ2-2,.,CASKIGGLKNTGELFF
TRBV5-5,TRBJ1-1,.,CASSSGNTEAFF
TRBV3-1/TRBV3-2,TRBJ2-6,.,CASSQALYRSTGANVLTF
TRBV6-5,TRBJ1-1,once,CASRGQGVPEAFF
TRBV7-2,TRBJ2-3,.,CASSKPPGTDTQYF
TRBV10-3,TRBJ1-5,.,CAISAGTGTNSNQPQHF
TRBV6-4,TRBJ1-1,many,CASSVEVLNTEAFF
TRBV7-2,TRBJ1-2,.,CASSLGGGESYGYTF
TRBV6-2/TRBV6-3,TRBJ2-7,.,CASSSPGLASYEQYF
TRBV19,TRBJ2-3,once,CASAGDWDTQYF
TRBV5-1,TRBJ2-3,.,CASSSGGHADTQYF
TRBV5-1,TRBJ2-5,.,CASSPTGTPPLTQYF
TRBV25-1,TRBJ1-2,.,CASSALGDGGSGYTF
TRBV30,TRBJ1-4,.,CALNRETTNEKLFF
TRBV30,TRBJ1-2,.,CAWSVLSGGYGYTF
TRBV7-9,TRBJ2-5,.,CASSFNRDRGYQETQYF
TRBV6-5,TRBJ2-6,once,CASARSSGANVLTF
TRBV18,TRBJ2-7,once,CASSPGLAGSYEQYF
TRBV4-1,TRBJ2-2,.,CASSPGAGQGSYGYYNTGELFF
TRBV7-6,TRBJ1-1,.,CASSSGQGAGKAFF
TRBV11-1,TRBJ2-1,.,CASSLLEQFF
TRBV15,TRBJ1-4,.,CATSRDSGFNEKLFF
TRBV5-1,TRBJ2-1,once,CASARDSNSVNEQFF
TRBV27,TRBJ2-2,.,CASSFIPRGLATGELFF
TRBV24-1,TRBJ2-7,many,CATSDLQGDPITYEQYF
TRBV11-3,TRBJ1-4,.,CASSLIPAAFKLFF
TRBV27,TRBJ2-3,.,CASSLDIGGGSTDTQYF
TRBV28,TRBJ2-2,.,CASTTPHVGRTGELFF
TRBV7-2,TRBJ1-5,.,CASSLYQGSNQPQHF
TRBV6-5,TRBJ2-1,.,CASETSGGTEQFF
TRBV7-8,TRBJ2-7,.,CASSPLGGASYEQYF
TRBV9,TRBJ2-2,.,CASSPRAGTSGGGNTGELFF
TRBV28,TRBJ1-2,.,CASMGTGFESRMNYGYTF
TRBV9,TRBJ2-1,.,CASSARLAGGDNEQFF
TRBV9,TRBJ1-1,.,CASSVVVTGVRNTEAFF
TRBV6-5,TRBJ2-1,once,CASSYSRSYNEQFF
TRBV28,TRBJ2-3,.,CASSLTSGGAGADTQYF
TRBV6-2/TRBV6-3,TRBJ1-2,.,CASSSGTGRGYTF
TRBV14,TRBJ2-5,.,CASSNLLLAGGETQYF
TRBV18,TRBJ2-7,.,CASSRVSSYEQYF
TRBV30,TRBJ1-6,.,CAWSLFAGAGSPLHF